The T cell receptor beta chain described here comes from a study of cytomegalovirus exposure and HLA in healthy donors. With 3 bases clipped from V and 4 bases from J, the junction kept 8 bases outside the gene matches. CDR1 SGHTA and CDR2 FQGNSA come from the germline V gene. The CDR3 consists of 16 residues. In the PCR, 60 Vbeta and 13 Jbeta primers were used. The assay was immunoSEQ multiplex PCR, and TCRdb's table has in-frame clones only and misses some. There are around 94,000 clones in the sample; about four fifths occur only once, and 2.1% lies in the top ten. Notes on this clone: What it recognizes is unknown.

Study observations and caveats: Another analysis was done later, and it associated around 17,000 TCR beta sequences with HLA alleles at 0.05 false discovery rate.

Sequenced sample: PBMCs. The sequence was collected from a man aged 18 to 30 in good health and CMV-seronegative. This chain joins TRBV7-2 and TRBJ2-7, with 11 bases fitting TRBD1. CDR3 residues: CASSFWAGTGGYEQYF. The CDR3 DNA reads TGTGCCAGCAGCTTCTGGGCCGGGACAGGGGGATACGAGCAGTACTTC.